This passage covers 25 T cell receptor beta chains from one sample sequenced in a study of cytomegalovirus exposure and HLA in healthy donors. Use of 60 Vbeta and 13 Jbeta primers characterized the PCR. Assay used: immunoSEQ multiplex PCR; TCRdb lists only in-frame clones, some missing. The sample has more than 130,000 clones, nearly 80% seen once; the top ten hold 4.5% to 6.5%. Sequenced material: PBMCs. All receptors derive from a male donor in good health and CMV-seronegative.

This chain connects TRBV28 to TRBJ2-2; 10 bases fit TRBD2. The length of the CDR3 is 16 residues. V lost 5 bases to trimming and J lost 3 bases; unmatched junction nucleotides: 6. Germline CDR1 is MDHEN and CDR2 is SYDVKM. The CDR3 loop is CASSKSGGADTGELFF. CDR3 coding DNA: TGTGCCAGCAGTAAAAGCGGGGGGGCCGACACCGGGGAGCTGTTTTTT.

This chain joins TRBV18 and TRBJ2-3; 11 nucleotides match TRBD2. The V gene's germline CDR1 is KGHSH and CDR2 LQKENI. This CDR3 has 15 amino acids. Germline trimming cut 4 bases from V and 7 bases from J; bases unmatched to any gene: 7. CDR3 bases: TGTGCCAGCTCACTTTTAGCGGGGGGGCCCAATACGCAGTATTTT. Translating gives CASSLLAGGPNTQYF.

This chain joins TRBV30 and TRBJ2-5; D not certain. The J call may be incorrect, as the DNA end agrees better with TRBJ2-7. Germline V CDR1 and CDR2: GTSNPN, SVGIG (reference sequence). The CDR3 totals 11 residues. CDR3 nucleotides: TGTGCCTGGAGTGTATACTACGAGCAGTACTTC. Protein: CAWSVYYEQYF.

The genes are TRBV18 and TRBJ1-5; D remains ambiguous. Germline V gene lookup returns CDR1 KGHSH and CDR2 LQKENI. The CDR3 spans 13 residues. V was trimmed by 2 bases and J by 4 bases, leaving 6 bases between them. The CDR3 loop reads CASSPARNQPQHF. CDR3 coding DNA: TGTGCCAGCTCACCAGCCCGGAATCAGCCCCAGCATTTT.

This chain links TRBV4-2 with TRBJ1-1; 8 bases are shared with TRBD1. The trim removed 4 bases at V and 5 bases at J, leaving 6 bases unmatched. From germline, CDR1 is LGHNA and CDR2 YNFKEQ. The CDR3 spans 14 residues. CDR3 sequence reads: CASSLQGAGTEAFF. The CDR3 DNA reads TGTGCCAGCAGCCTCCAGGGGGCGGGTACTGAAGCTTTCTTT.

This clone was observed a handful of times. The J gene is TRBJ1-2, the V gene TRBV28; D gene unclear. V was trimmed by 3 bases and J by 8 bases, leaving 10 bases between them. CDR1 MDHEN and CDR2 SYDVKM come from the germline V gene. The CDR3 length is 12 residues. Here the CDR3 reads CASSFEERGYTF. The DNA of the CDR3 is TGTGCCAGCAGTTTCGAGGAGAGGGGCTACACCTTC.

CDR3 DNA: TGTGCCAGCAGCTTCGGGCTAGCGGGGGCGGGGGAGACCCAGTACTTC. This sequence encodes CASSFGLAGAGETQYF. The rearrangement uses TRBV5-6 and TRBJ2-5, with 10 bases that match TRBD2. The CDR3 is made up of 16 amino acids. V lost 2 bases, J lost 5 bases, and 9 bases stayed unmatched. Germline CDR1 is SGHDT and CDR2 is YYEEEE.

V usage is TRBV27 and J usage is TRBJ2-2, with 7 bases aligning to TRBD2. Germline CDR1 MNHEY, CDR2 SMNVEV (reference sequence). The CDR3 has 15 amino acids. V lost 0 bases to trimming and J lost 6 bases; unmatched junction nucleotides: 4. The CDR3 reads CASSLSERGSGELFF. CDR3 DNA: TGTGCCAGCAGTTTATCGGAGCGGGGTTCCGGGGAGCTGTTTTTT.

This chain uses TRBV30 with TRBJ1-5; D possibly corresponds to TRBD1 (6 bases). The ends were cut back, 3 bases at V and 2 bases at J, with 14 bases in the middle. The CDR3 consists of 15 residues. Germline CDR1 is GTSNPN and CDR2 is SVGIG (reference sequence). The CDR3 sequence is CAWSSNRAGNQPQHF. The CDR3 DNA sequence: TGTGCCTGGAGCTCAAACAGGGCAGGCAATCAGCCCCAGCATTTT.

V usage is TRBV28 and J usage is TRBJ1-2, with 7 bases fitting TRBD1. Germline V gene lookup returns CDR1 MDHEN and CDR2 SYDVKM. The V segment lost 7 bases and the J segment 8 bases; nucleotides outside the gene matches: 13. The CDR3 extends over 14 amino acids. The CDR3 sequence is CASIRGGGVEGYTF. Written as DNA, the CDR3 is TGTGCCAGCATTCGTGGAGGGGGCGTTGAGGGCTACACCTTC.

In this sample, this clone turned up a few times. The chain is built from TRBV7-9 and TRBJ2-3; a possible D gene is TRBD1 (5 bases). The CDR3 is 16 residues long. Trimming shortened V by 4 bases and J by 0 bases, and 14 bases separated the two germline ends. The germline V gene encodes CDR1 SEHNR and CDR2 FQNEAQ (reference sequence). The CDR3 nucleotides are TGTGCCAGCAGCTCGATGGAAGGACAAAGCACAGATACGCAGTATTTT. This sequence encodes CASSSMEGQSTDTQYF. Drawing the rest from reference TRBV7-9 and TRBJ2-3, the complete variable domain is DTGVSQNPRHKITKRGQNVTFRCDPISEHNRLYWYRQTLGQGPEFLTYFQNEAQLEKSRLLSDRFSAERPKGSFSTLEIQRTEQGDSAMYLCASSSMEGQSTDTQYFGPGTRLTVL.

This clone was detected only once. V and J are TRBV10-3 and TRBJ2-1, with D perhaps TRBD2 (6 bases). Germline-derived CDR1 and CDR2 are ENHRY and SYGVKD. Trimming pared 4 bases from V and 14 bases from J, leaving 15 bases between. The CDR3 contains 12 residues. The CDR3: CAISGGEWDKFF. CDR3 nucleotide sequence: TGTGCCATCAGTGGGGGGGAGTGGGATAAGTTCTTC.

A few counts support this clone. CDR3 nucleotide sequence: TGCGCCAGCAGCCAAGATAAGGGGACTGAAGCTTTCTTT. Protein: CASSQDKGTEAFF. The rearrangement links TRBV4-3 to TRBJ1-1, with D perhaps matching TRBD1 (5 bases). Germline CDR1 and CDR2: LGHNA and YSLEER. Deletions cut 0 bases from V and 5 bases from J, with 7 bases between. The CDR3 is 13 residues long.

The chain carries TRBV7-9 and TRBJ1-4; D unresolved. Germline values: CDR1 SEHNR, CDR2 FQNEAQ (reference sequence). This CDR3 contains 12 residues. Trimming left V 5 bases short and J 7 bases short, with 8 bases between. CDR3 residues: CASSSLSEKLFF. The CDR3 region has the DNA TGTGCCAGCAGCAGCCTGAGTGAAAAACTGTTTTTT.

CDR3 sequence reads: CASSLGTGGLLGYEQYF. DNA of the CDR3: TGTGCCAGCAGCTTGGGGACAGGGGGCCTTTTGGGGTACGAGCAGTACTTC. V is TRBV7-9 and J is TRBJ2-7; 12 bases fit TRBD1. The germline gives CDR1 SEHNR, CDR2 FQNEAQ (reference sequence). Trimming cost V 3 bases and J 4 bases; bases outside gene matches: 10. The CDR3 has 17 amino acids. The full variable domain, in which reference TRBV7-9 and TRBJ2-7 provide the parts outside the CDR3, is DTGVSQNPRHKITKRGQNVTFRCDPISEHNRLYWYRQTLGQGPEFLTYFQNEAQLEKSRLLSDRFSAERPKGSFSTLEIQRTEQGDSAMYLCASSLGTGGLLGYEQYFGPGTRLTVT.

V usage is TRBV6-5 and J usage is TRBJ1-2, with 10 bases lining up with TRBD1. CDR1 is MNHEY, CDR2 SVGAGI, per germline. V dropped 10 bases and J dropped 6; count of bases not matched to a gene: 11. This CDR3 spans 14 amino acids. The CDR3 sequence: CATRQSGTGDGYTF. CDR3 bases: TGTGCCACACGCCAATCCGGGACAGGGGATGGCTACACCTTC.

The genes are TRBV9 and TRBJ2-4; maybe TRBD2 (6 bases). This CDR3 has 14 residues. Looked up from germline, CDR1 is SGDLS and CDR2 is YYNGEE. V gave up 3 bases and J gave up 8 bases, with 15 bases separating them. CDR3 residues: CASSGPRGGYIQYF. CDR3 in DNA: TGTGCCAGCAGCGGACCCCGTGGAGGGTACATTCAGTACTTC.

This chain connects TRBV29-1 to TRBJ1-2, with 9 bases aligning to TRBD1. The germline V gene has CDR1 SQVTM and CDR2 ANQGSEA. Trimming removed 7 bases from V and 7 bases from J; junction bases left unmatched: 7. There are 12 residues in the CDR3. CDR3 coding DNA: TGCAGCGCCCAGACAGGGGGAGGTGGCTACACCTTC. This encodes CSAQTGGGGYTF. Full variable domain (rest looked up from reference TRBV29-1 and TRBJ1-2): SAVISQKPSRDICQRGTSLTIQCQVDSQVTMMFWYRQQPGQSLTLIATANQGSEATYESGFVIDKFPISRPNLTFSTLTVSNMSPEDSSIYLCSAQTGGGGYTFGSGTRLTVV.

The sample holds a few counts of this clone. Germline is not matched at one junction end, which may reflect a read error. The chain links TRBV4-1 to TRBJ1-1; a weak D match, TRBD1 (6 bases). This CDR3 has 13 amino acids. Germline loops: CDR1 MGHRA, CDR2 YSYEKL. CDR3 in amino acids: CASSQDWGGRGPF. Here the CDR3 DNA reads TGCGCCAGCAGCCAAGATTGGGGGGGCCGGGGCCCCTTT.

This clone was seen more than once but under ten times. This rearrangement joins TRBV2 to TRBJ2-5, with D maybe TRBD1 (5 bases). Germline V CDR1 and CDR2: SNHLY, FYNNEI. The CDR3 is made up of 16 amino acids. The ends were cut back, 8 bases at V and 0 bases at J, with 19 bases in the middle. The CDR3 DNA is TGTGCCAGCGGTCAGGGCTTTTCTCGGTACCAAGAGACCCAGTACTTC. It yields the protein CASGQGFSRYQETQYF.

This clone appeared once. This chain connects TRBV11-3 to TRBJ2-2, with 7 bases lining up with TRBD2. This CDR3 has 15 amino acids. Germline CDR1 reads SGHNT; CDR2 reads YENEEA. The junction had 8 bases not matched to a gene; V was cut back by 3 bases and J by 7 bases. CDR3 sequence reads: CASSFERGLSGELFF. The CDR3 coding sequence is TGTGCCAGCAGCTTTGAGCGGGGACTGAGCGGGGAGCTGTTTTTT.

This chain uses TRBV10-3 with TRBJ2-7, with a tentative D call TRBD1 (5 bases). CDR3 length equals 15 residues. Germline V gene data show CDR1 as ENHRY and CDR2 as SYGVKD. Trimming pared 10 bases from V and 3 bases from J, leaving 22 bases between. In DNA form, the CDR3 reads TGTGCCACCGGGCGTGGGGCGTCCCAAAACTACGAGCAGTACTTC. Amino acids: CATGRGASQNYEQYF.

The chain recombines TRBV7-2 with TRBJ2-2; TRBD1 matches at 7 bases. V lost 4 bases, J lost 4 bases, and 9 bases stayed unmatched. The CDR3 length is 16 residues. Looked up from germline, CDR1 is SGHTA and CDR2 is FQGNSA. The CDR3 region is CASSSKPNRGTGELFF. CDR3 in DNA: TGTGCCAGCAGCTCCAAACCAAACAGGGGCACCGGGGAGCTGTTTTTT.

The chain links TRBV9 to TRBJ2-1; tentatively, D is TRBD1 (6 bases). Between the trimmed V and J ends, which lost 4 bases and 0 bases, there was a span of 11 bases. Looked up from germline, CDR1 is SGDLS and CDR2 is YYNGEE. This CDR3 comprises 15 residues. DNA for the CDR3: TGTGCCAGCAGCCCCGAAGGGGGCTCCTACAATGAGCAGTTCTTC. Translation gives CASSPEGGSYNEQFF.

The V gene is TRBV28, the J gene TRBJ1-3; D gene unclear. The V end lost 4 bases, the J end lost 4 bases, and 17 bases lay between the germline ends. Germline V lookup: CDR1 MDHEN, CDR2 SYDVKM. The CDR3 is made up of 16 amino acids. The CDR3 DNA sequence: TGTGCCAGCAGTTCCTCTACTCGGGGAACCGGAAACACCATATATTTT. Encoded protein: CASSSSTRGTGNTIYF.